Shown below are 17 T cell receptor beta chains from a single sample sequenced in a study of blood T cell repertoires in COVID-19. Sequencing was performed with immunoSEQ multiplex PCR; in TCRdb, only in-frame clones are kept and a portion is missing. Of about 220,000 clones in the sample, under 90% were seen once. The sequenced sample consisted of peripheral blood. These receptors came from a man aged 25-40 years with active or convalescent COVID-19.

The CDR3 nucleotides read TGCGCCAGCAGCTTGAGGCTAGCGGGGGACCCCCGGGAGACCCAGTACTTC. This sequence encodes CASSLRLAGDPRETQYF. V gene TRBV5-1 combines with J gene TRBJ2-5, with 10 bases that match TRBD2. Germline loops: CDR1 SGHRS, CDR2 YFSETQ. The CDR3 has 17 amino acids. V shed 1 base, J shed 5 bases, and the junction held 11 bases outside the gene matches.

This chain connects TRBV14 to TRBJ1-6, with a weak D call TRBD1 (5 bases). The CDR3 is made up of 13 amino acids. Trimming took 0 bases from V and 14 from J, leaving 11 bases between them. In germline, CDR1 is SGHDN, CDR2 FVKESK. The CDR3 is CASSQDFGGALHF. The CDR3 DNA reads as TGTGCCAGCAGCCAAGATTTCGGGGGGGCCCTCCACTTT.

The chain uses TRBV18 and TRBJ1-2; D is possibly TRBD1 (5 bases). Germline V CDR1 and CDR2: KGHSH, LQKENI. Trimming cost V 2 bases and J 4 bases, with 14 bases left between them. There are 15 residues in the CDR3. The CDR3 sequence: CASSPRQTLGYGYTF. The CDR3 DNA is TGTGCCAGCTCACCAAGACAGACCCTAGGCTATGGCTACACCTTC.

The CDR3 sequence is CASSYSTSGQPQHF. In DNA, the CDR3 is TGTGCCAGCAGTTACTCGACGTCCGGGCAGCCCCAGCATTTT. The chain has TRBV6-6 and TRBJ1-5; D remains unclear. Trimming shortened V by 0 bases and J by 7 bases, and 10 bases separated the two germline ends. The CDR3 is 14 amino acids. Germline V lookup: CDR1 MNHNY, CDR2 SVGAGI (reference sequence).

The chain employs TRBV6-2 or TRBV6-3 and TRBJ2-5, with 10 bases fitting TRBD2. The germline CDR1 and CDR2 sequences are MNHEY and SVGEGT. The CDR3 contains 18 residues. The J segment lost 0 bases and the V segment lost 7 bases, leaving 14 bases of the junction unmatched. The CDR3 DNA sequence: TGTGCCAGCACCCCCGGGACTAGCGCCATCTCCTACCAAGAGACCCAGTACTTC. Translation gives CASTPGTSAISYQETQYF.

The rearrangement uses TRBV27 and TRBJ2-2; the D gene is possibly TRBD2 (6 bases). Germline assignment: CDR1 MNHEY and CDR2 SMNVEV (reference sequence). The CDR3 sequence is 16 residues long. Trimming took 5 bases from V and 3 from J, leaving 16 bases between them. CDR3 bases: TGTGCCAGCAGTCTTACCCCCTGGGGGGACACCGGGGAGCTGTTTTTT. Translating it yields CASSLTPWGDTGELFF.

The genes are TRBV19 and TRBJ2-7; possible D gene TRBD2, 6 bases. Germline V gene lookup returns CDR1 LNHDA and CDR2 SQIVND (reference sequence). The CDR3 runs to 14 residues. CDR3 DNA sequence: TGTGGCCCTTACCGGGACTCGATCTTCTACGAGCAGTACTTC. Amino acid sequence: CGPYRDSIFYEQYF.

This clone has a single count. The chain is built from TRBV7-9 and TRBJ1-4; 7 bases map to TRBD1. The V and J ends lost 1 base and 9 bases, in that order; junction bases with no gene match: 5. The V gene's germline CDR1 is SEHNR and CDR2 FQNEAQ (reference sequence). The CDR3 is made up of 14 amino acids. CDR3 DNA sequence: TGTGCCAGCAGCTTAGTACAGGGGAATCAAAAACTGTTTTTT. This encodes CASSLVQGNQKLFF. The whole variable domain, filled in from reference TRBV7-9 and TRBJ1-4, reads DTGVSQNPRHKITKRGQNVTFRCDPISEHNRLYWYRQTLGQGPEFLTYFQNEAQLEKSRLLSDRFSAERPKGSFSTLEIQRTEQGDSAMYLCASSLVQGNQKLFFGSGTQLSVL.

The CDR3 here is CASSYLDRVYEQYF. The CDR3 coding sequence is TGTGCCAGCAGCTATCTCGACAGGGTATACGAGCAGTACTTC. The V and J genes are TRBV7-9 and TRBJ2-7; 7 nucleotides line up with TRBD1. In germline, CDR1 is SEHNR, CDR2 FQNEAQ (reference sequence). The CDR3 spans 14 residues. Trimming removed 4 bases from V and 4 bases from J; junction bases left unmatched: 7.

The rearrangement uses TRBV11-2 and TRBJ2-1; TRBD2 matches 8 bases. The CDR3 runs 16 residues. The trim removed 0 bases at V and 8 bases at J, leaving 9 bases unmatched. Germline V gene sequence: CDR1 SGHAT, CDR2 FQNNGV. In nucleotides, the CDR3 is TGTGCCAGCAGCTTAGATCTCCGGGGGGGAAGTTATGAGCAGTTCTTC. As protein: CASSLDLRGGSYEQFF.

V gene TRBV30 combines with J gene TRBJ1-2; 10 bases agree with TRBD1. This CDR3 comprises 13 residues. Germline CDR1 and CDR2: GTSNPN and SVGIG (reference sequence). V lost 5 bases and J lost 2; bases outside the gene matches: 2. In nucleotides, the CDR3 is TGTGCCTGGGGGACAGGGGCAAACTATGGCTACACCTTC. Its protein product is CAWGTGANYGYTF.

The genes are TRBV19 and TRBJ1-6; tentative D call: TRBD1 (6 bases). Trimming took 4 bases from V and 7 from J, leaving 11 bases between them. Per germline, CDR1 LNHDA and CDR2 SQIVND (reference sequence). The CDR3 length is 14 residues. This CDR3 is CASSTDRENSPLHF. The CDR3, as DNA: TGTGCCAGTAGTACGGACAGAGAAAATTCACCCCTCCACTTT.

The rearrangement links TRBV14 to TRBJ1-3, with D possibly matching TRBD1 (5 bases). The CDR3 covers 17 residues. Trimming removed 3 bases at V and 1 base at J, with 16 bases between. CDR1 and CDR2 from the germline V gene are SGHDN and FVKESK. The chain's CDR3 is CASSHGTPAPSGNTIYF. The CDR3 nucleotides are TGTGCCAGCAGCCATGGGACTCCAGCACCGTCTGGAAACACCATATATTTT.

As regards this clone: Relative to the germline gene, one junction end is altered; a read error may explain this. The genes are TRBV11-2 and TRBJ2-2; D possibly corresponds to TRBD2 (6 bases). Germline V lookup: CDR1 SGHAT, CDR2 FQNNGV. The CDR3 loop spans 17 amino acids. The CDR3 DNA reads as TGTGCCAGCAGCTCCGGGAGCCCCCCGCGGAACGCCGGGGAGCTGTTTTTT. It encodes CASSSGSPPRNAGELFF.

The rearrangement uses TRBV5-6 and TRBJ2-1, with 8 bases identical to TRBD1. Losses at the gene ends were 3 bases for V and 2 bases for J; bases not matched to a gene: 7. In germline, CDR1 is SGHDT, CDR2 YYEEEE. CDR3 length equals 16 residues. The CDR3 DNA follows: TGTGCCAGCAGCTATATGACAGGGGCCACCTACAATGAGCAGTTCTTC. It translates to CASSYMTGATYNEQFF.

This chain connects TRBV29-1 to TRBJ2-1, with 9 bases lining up with TRBD2. The CDR3 totals 13 residues. The germline CDR1 and CDR2 sequences are SQVTM and ANQGSEA. V was clipped by 6 bases and J by 8 bases; unmatched bases: 8. The CDR3 region is CSVLLAGLYEQFF. The CDR3 DNA reads TGCAGCGTACTACTAGCGGGCCTGTATGAGCAGTTCTTC.

The rearrangement joins TRBV6-5 to TRBJ2-1; 8 nucleotides match TRBD2. The CDR3 extends over 15 amino acids. Germline-derived CDR1 and CDR2 are MNHEY and SVGAGI. V lost 5 bases and J lost 5; bases outside the gene matches: 8. The CDR3 nucleotides read TGTGCCAGCAGTCCGAGCGGGAGTATGGACAATGAGCAGTTCTTC. It is translated as CASSPSGSMDNEQFF.